These 3 T cell receptor beta chains originate from one sample sequenced in a study of cytomegalovirus exposure and HLA in healthy donors. The PCR made use of 60 Vbeta and 13 Jbeta primers. Assay: immunoSEQ multiplex PCR; the TCRdb copy retains only in-frame clones and omits some. The sample carries fewer than 75,000 clones, under 85% recorded once. Source material: PBMCs. The receptors originated from a woman aged 25 to 39 in good health and CMV-seronegative.

This clone has just a few counts. This chain links TRBV9 with TRBJ2-1, with TRBD2 identical over 12 bases. Unmatched junction bases numbered 7, after V lost 2 bases and J lost 7 bases. Germline V gives CDR1 SGDLS, CDR2 YYNGEE. The CDR3 runs to 16 residues. The DNA of the CDR3 is TGTGCCAGCAGCGTTCAGCTAGCGGGAGGGCCAAATGAGCAGTTCTTC. This translates into CASSVQLAGGPNEQFF.

This clone has just a few counts. The chain uses TRBV9 and TRBJ1-2, with 7 positions matching TRBD1. Germline V gene data show CDR1 as SGDLS and CDR2 as YYNGEE. CDR3 length: 13 amino acids. The ends lost 0 bases at V and 4 bases at J; junction bases unmatched: 0. The CDR3 here is CASSVAGGYGYTF. The CDR3 DNA reads TGTGCCAGCAGCGTAGCAGGGGGCTATGGCTACACCTTC.

The chain links TRBV2 to TRBJ2-5, with D perhaps TRBD2 (8 bases). The CDR3 contains 15 residues. V was trimmed by 5 bases and J by 2 bases, leaving 15 bases between them. CDR1 is SNHLY and CDR2 is FYNNEI in the germline V gene. CDR3 coding DNA: TGTGCCAGCAGTCCGGGAGGGACAGAACAAGAGACCCAGTACTTC. Translation gives CASSPGGTEQETQYF.